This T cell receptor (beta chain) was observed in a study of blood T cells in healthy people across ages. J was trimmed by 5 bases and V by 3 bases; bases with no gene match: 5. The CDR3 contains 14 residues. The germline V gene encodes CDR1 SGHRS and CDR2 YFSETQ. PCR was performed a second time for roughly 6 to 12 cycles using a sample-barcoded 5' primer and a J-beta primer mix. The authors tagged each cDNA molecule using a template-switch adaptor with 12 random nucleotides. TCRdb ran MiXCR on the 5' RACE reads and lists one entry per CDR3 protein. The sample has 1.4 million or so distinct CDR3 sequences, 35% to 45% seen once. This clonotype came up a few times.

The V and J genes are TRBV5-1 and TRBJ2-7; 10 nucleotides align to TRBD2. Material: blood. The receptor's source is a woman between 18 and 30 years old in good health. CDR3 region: CASSWAGTSDEQYF. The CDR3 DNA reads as TGCGCCAGCAGCTGGGCCGGGACTAGCGACGAGCAGTACTTC.